A selection of T cell receptor beta chains follows, all from one sample in a study of T cells expressing NK-cell markers. With the 5' RACE reads reprocessed, TCRdb shows one record per CDR3 protein and no DNA. Found here are some 450,000 distinct CDR3 sequences; the top ten clones hold 7.3%. Sequencing was performed on blood T cells: a sorted CD56 or NKG2C T cell subset, CD4+ or CD8+ T cells, or bulk PBMC T cells (not recorded which). The receptors here all came from a woman between 18 and 69 years old in good health. Each CDR3 is given with its conserved first and last residue. Fields, in order: J gene, V gene, CDR3 protein.

J: TRBJ2-2; V: TRBV19; CDR3: CASKSPPLADGTGELFF
J: TRBJ1-6; V: TRBV10-3; CDR3: CAISGTGEANSPLHF
J: TRBJ2-5; V: TRBV28; CDR3: CASSPPAQETQYF
J: TRBJ2-5; V: TRBV11-2; CDR3: CASSATQAVRQETQYF
J: TRBJ2-1; V: TRBV4-1; CDR3: CASSRGTSGGVYNEQFF
J: TRBJ2-1; V: TRBV3-1; CDR3: CASSQRLEGRQFF
J: TRBJ2-3; V: TRBV9; CDR3: CASSVEYLAGPDTQYF
J: TRBJ2-1; V: TRBV12-3/TRBV12-4; CDR3: CASSYPSGTYNEQFF
J: TRBJ1-2; V: TRBV5-5; CDR3: CASTIKPLDSSYYGYTF
J: TRBJ1-1; V: TRBV11-2; CDR3: CASSRQGAHTEAFF
J: TRBJ2-1; V: TRBV7-6; CDR3: CASSLGPFGAVGNEQFF
J: TRBJ2-3; V: TRBV7-2; CDR3: CASSLALAEVTDTQYF
J: TRBJ1-4; V: TRBV18; CDR3: CASSTGAANEKLFF
J: TRBJ1-1; V: TRBV7-6; CDR3: CASSLAGSQATEAFF